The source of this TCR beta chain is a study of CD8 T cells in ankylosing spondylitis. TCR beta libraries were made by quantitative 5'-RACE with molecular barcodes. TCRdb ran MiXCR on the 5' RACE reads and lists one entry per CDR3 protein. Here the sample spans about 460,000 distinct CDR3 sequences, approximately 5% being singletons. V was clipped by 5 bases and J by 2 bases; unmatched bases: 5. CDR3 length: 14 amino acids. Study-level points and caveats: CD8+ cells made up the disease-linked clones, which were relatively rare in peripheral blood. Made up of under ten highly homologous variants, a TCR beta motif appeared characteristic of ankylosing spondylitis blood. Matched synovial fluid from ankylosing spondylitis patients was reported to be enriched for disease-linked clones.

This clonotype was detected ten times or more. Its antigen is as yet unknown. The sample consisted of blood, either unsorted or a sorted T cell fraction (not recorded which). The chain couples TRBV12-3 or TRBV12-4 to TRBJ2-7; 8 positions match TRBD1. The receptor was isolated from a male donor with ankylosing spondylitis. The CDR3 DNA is TGTGCCAGCAGTCTGACAGGGGTGCCCTACGAGCAGTACTTC. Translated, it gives CASSLTGVPYEQYF.